This TCR beta chain was documented in a study of CD8 T cells in Susac syndrome. Germline CDR1 SGHTA, CDR2 FQGNSA. The CDR3 spans 14 residues. Trimming left V 1 base short and J 0 bases short, with 4 bases between. Reverse transcription of 0.5 to 1 ug RNA was performed with random hexamers. Using its own MiXCR run on the immunoSEQ multiplex PCR reads, TCRdb lists one record per CDR3 protein. Altogether roughly 190,000 distinct CDR3 sequences are present, 90% to 95% being singletons, with the ten largest covering approximately 0.09%. This chain uses TRBV7-2 with TRBJ1-3; no clear D. Sequencing was carried out using CD4+ T cells from PBMCs. The origin of this receptor is a human donor with Susac syndrome. CDR3 region: CASSLGFSGNTIYF. The DNA of the CDR3 is TGTGCCAGCAGCTTAGGATTCTCTGGAAACACCATATATTTT. The entire variable domain, with the rest obtained from reference TRBV7-2 and TRBJ1-3, is as follows: GAGVSQSPSNKVTEKGKDVELRCDPISGHTALYWYRQSLGQGLEFLIYFQGNSAPDKSGLPSDRFSAERTGGSVSTLTIQRTQQEDSAVYLCASSLGFSGNTIYFGEGSWLTVV.